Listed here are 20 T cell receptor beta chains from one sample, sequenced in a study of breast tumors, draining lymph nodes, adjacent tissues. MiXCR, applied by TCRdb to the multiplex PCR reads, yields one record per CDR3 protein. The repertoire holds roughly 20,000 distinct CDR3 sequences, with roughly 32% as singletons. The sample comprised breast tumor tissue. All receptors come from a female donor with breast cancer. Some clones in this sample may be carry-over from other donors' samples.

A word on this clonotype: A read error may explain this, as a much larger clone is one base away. The CDR3 DNA follows: TGTGCCAGCAGTTTACCGACTCGGGACAGGGGGCTCTATGGCTACACCTTC. This sequence encodes CASSLPTRDRGLYGYTF. This sequence joins TRBV27 and TRBJ1-2; 12 nucleotides line up with TRBD1. The CDR3 covers 17 residues. Germline loops: CDR1 MNHEY, CDR2 SMNVEV (reference sequence). V lost 2 bases, J lost 4 bases, and 8 bases stayed unmatched.

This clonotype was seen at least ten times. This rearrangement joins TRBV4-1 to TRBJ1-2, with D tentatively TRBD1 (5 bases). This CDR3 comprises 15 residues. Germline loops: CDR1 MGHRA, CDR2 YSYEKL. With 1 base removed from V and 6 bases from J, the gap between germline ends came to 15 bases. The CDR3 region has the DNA TGCGCCAGCAGCCAAGTCCCCCCCCAGGGCAATGGCTACACCTTC. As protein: CASSQVPPQGNGYTF.

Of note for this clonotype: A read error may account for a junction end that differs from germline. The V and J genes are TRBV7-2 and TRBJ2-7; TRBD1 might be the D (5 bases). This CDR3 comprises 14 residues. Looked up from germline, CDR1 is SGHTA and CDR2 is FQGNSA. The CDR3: CASSARVTVYGQYF. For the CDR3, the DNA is TGTGCGAGCAGCGCCAGGGTGACAGTATACGGGCAGTACTTC.

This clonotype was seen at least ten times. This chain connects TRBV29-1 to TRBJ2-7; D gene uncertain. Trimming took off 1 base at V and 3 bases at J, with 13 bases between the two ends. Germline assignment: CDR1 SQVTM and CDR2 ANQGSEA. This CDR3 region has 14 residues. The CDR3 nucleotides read TGCAGCGTTGAAGCGGAAAGTGATGGCTACGAGCAGTACTTC. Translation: CSVEAESDGYEQYF.

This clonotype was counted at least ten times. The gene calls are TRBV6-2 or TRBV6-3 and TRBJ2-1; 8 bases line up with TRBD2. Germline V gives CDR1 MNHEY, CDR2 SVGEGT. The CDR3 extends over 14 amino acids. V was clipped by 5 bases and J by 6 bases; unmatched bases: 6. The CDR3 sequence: CASSGVAGLNEQFF. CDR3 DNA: TGTGCCAGCAGTGGAGTAGCGGGACTCAATGAGCAGTTCTTC.

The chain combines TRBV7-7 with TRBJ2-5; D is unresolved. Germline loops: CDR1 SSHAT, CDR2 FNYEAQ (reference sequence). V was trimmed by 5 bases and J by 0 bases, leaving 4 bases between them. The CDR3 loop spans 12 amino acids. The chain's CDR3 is CASSPNQETQYF. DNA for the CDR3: TGTGCCAGCAGCCCAAACCAAGAGACCCAGTACTTC.

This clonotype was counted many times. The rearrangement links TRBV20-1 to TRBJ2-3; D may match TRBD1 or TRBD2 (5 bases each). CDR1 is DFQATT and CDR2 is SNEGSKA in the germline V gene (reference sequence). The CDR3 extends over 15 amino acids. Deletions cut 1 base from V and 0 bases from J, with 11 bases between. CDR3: CSARVRGASTDTQYF. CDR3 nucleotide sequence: TGCAGTGCTAGAGTCCGAGGGGCTAGCACAGATACGCAGTATTTT.

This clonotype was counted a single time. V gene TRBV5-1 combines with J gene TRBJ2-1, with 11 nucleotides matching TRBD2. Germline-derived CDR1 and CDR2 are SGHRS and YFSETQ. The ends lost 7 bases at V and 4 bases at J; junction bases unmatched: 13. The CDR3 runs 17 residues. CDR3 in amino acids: CASAAQSSGRVYNEQFF. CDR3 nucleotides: TGCGCCAGCGCCGCACAAAGTAGCGGGAGGGTATACAATGAGCAGTTCTTC.

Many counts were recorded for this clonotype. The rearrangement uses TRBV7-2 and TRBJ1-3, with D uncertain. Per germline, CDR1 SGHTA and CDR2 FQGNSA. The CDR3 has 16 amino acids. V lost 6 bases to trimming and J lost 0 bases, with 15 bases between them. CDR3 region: CASSYYSGISGNTIYF. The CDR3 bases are TGTGCCAGCAGTTATTATTCGGGAATCTCTGGAAACACCATATATTTT.

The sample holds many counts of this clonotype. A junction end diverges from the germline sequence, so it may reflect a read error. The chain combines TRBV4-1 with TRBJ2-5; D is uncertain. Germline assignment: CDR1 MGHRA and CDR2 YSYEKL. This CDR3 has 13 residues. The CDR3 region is CASSQETQGTQYF. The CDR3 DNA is TGCGCCAGCAGCCAAGAAACCCAAGGGACCCAGTACTTC.

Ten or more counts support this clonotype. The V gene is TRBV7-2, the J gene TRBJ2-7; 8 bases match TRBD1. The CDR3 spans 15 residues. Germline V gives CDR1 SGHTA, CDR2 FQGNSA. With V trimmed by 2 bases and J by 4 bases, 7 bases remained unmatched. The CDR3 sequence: CASSLMGQAIYEQYF. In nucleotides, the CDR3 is TGTGCCAGCAGCTTAATGGGACAGGCTATTTACGAGCAGTACTTC. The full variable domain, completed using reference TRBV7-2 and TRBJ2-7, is GAGVSQSPSNKVTEKGKDVELRCDPISGHTALYWYRQSLGQGLEFLIYFQGNSAPDKSGLPSDRFSAERTGGSVSTLTIQRTQQEDSAVYLCASSLMGQAIYEQYFGPGTRLTVT.

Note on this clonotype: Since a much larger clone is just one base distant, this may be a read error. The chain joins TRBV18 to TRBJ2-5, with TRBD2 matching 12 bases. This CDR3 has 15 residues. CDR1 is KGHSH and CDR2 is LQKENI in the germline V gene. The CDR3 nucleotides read TGTGCCAGCTCACCCAGGACTAGCGGGAAAGAGACCCAGTCCTTC. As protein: CASSPRTSGKETQSF.

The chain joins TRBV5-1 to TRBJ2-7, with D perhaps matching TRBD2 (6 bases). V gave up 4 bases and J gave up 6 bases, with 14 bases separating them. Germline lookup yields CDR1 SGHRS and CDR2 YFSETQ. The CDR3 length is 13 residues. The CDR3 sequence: CASSRGGLGEQYF. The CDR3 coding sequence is TGCGCCAGCAGCCGCGGAGGGCTGGGCGAGCAGTACTTC.

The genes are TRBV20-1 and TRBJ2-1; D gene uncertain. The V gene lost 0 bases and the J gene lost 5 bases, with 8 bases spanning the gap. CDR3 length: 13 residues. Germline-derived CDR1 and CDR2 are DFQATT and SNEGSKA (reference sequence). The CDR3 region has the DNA TGCAGTGCTAGAGATCATAGGGACAATGAGCAGTTCTTC. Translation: CSARDHRDNEQFF.

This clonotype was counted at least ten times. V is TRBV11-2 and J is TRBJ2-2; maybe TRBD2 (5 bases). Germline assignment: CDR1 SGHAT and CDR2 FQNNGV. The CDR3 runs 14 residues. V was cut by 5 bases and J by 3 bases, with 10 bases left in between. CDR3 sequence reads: CASSAGIHTGELFF. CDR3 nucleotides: TGTGCCAGCAGCGCCGGGATTCACACCGGGGAGCTGTTTTTT.

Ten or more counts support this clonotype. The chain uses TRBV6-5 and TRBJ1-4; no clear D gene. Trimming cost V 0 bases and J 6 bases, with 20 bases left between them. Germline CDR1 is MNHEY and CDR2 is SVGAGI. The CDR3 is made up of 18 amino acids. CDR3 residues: CASSYSNIALEKDEKLFF. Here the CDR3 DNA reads TGTGCCAGCAGTTACTCGAATATAGCGCTTGAGAAGGATGAAAAACTGTTTTTT.

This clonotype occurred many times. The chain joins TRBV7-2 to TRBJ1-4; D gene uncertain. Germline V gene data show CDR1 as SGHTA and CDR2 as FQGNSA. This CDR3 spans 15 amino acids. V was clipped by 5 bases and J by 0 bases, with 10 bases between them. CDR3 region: CASSLSKPTNEKLFF. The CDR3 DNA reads TGTGCCAGCAGCCTTTCGAAGCCAACTAATGAAAAACTGTTTTTT.

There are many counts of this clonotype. For the CDR3, the DNA is TGTGCCAGCAGCCGGAAGGAGAGAGAGACCCAGTACTTC. Encoded protein: CASSRKERETQYF. The V and J genes are TRBV27 and TRBJ2-5; D remains ambiguous. V was clipped by 6 bases and J by 4 bases, with 12 bases between them. CDR1 and CDR2 (germline): MNHEY, SMNVEV (reference sequence). This CDR3 has 13 residues.

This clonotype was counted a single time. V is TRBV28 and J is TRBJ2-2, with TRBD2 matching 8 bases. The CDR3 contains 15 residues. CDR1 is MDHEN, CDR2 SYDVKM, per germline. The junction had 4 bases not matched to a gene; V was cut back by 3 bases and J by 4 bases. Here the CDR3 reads CASSLPAGVTGELFF. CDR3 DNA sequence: TGTGCCAGCAGTTTGCCAGCGGGAGTCACCGGGGAGCTGTTTTTT.

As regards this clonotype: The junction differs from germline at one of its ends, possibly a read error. CDR3 nucleotide sequence: TGTGCCACTAGCAGAGGGCTAGCGGACAATGAGCGGTTCTTC. It yields the protein CATSRGLADNERFF. The chain combines TRBV15 with TRBJ2-1; 7 bases align to TRBD2. CDR3 size: 14 residues. Germline V lookup: CDR1 LNHNV, CDR2 YYDKDF (reference sequence).